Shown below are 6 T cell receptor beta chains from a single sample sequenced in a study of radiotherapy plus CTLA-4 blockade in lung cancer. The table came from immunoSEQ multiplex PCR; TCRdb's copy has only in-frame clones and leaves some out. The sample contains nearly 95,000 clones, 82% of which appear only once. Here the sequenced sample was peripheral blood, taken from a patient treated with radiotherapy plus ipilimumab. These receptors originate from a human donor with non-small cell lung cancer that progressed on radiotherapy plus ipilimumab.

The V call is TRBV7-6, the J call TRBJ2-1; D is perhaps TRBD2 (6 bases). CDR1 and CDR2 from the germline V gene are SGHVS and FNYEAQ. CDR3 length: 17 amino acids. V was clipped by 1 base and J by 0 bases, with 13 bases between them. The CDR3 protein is CASSLVAGRSSYNEQFF. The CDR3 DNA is TGTGCCAGCAGCTTAGTCGCGGGACGGAGCTCCTACAATGAGCAGTTCTTC.

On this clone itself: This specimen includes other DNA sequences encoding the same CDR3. The CDR3 here is CASSDGGGQPQHF. The DNA of the CDR3 is TGTGCCAGCAGTGACGGGGGTGGTCAGCCCCAGCATTTT. The V and J genes are TRBV2 and TRBJ1-5; possible D gene TRBD1, 5 bases. Trimming shortened V by 3 bases and J by 6 bases, and 9 bases separated the two germline ends. The CDR3 is 13 residues long. Germline CDR1 is SNHLY and CDR2 is FYNNEI.

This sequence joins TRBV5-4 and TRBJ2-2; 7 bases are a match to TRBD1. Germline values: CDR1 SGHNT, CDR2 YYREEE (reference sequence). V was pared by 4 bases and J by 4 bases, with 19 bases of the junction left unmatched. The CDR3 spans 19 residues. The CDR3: CASSRTRSTGFGITGELFF. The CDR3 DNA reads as TGTGCCAGCAGCCGCACAAGATCGACAGGGTTTGGTATCACCGGGGAGCTGTTTTTT.

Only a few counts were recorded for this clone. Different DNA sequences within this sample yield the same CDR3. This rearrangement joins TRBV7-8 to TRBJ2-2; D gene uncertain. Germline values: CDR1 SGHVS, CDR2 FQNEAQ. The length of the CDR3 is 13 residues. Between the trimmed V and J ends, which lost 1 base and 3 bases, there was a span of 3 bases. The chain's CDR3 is CASSLVDTGELFF. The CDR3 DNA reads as TGTGCCAGCAGCTTAGTTGACACCGGGGAGCTGTTTTTT.

CDR3 loop: CASSKTPGQGAYEQYV. The CDR3 DNA reads TGTGCCAGCAGCAAGACCCCGGGACAGGGGGCATACGAGCAGTACGTC. The V gene is TRBV5-6, the J gene TRBJ2-7; 12 bases agree with TRBD1. CDR1 and CDR2 from the germline V gene are SGHDT and YYEEEE. Trimming at V came to 4 bases and at J to 4 bases, leaving 9 bases not matched to a gene. CDR3 size: 16 residues.

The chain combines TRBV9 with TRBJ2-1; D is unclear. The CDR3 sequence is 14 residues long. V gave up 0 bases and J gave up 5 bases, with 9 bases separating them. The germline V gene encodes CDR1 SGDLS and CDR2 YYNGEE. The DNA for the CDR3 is TGTGCCAGCAGCGTAGCTTCTGGAAACAATGAGCAGTTCTTC. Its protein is CASSVASGNNEQFF.